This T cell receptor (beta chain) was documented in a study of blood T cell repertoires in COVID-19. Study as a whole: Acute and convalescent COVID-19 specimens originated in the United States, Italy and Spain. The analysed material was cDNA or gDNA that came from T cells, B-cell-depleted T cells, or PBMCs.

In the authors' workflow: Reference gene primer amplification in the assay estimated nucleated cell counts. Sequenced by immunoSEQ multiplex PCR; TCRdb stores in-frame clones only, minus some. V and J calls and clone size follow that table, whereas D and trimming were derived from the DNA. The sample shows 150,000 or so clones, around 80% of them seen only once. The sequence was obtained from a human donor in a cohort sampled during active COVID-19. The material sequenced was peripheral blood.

The CDR3 bases are TGTGCCACCACCGGGACACCCACTGGGGAGCAGTACTTC. This gives the protein CATTGTPTGEQYF. The chain joins TRBV19 to TRBJ2-7, with D possibly being TRBD1 (6 bases). The CDR3 contains 13 residues. CDR1 LNHDA and CDR2 SQIVND come from the germline V gene (reference sequence). Trimming shortened V by 10 bases and J by 7 bases, and 20 bases separated the two germline ends. The entire variable domain, with the rest obtained from reference TRBV19 and TRBJ2-7, is as follows: DGGITQSPKYLFRKEGQNVTLSCEQNLNHDAMYWYRQDPGQGLRLIYYSQIVNDFQKGDIAEGYSVSREKKESFPLTVTSAQKNPTAFYLCATTGTPTGEQYFGPGTRLTVT.